The 15 T cell receptor beta chains below all came from one sample that was sequenced in a study of blood T cell repertoires in COVID-19. The protocol was immunoSEQ multiplex PCR, while the TCRdb copy is restricted to in-frame clones and leaves out a portion. The sample records around 330,000 clones, roughly 90% being singletons. Sequenced material: peripheral blood. All receptors derive from a woman in her 50s with active or convalescent COVID-19.

The chain recombines TRBV19 with TRBJ1-1; TRBD1 aligns across 7 bases. The CDR3 is 16 residues long. V shed 7 bases, J shed 4 bases, and the junction held 15 bases outside the gene matches. Looked up from germline, CDR1 is LNHDA and CDR2 is SQIVND (reference sequence). The CDR3 sequence is CASKGKGDRGGTEAFF. The CDR3 coding sequence is TGTGCCAGTAAAGGGAAGGGGGACAGAGGAGGCACTGAAGCTTTCTTT.

The rearrangement joins TRBV9 to TRBJ1-2; the D gene is possibly TRBD1 (5 bases). Germline-derived CDR1 and CDR2 are SGDLS and YYNGEE. Deletions cut 6 bases from V and 1 base from J, with 13 bases between. This CDR3 region has 14 residues. The CDR3 here is CASNQGAFNYGYTF. CDR3 sequence (DNA): TGTGCCAGCAACCAGGGCGCCTTTAACTATGGCTACACCTTC.

The rearrangement links TRBV6-2 or TRBV6-3 to TRBJ2-3, with 10 bases lining up with TRBD2. V lost 2 bases to trimming and J lost 6 bases; unmatched junction nucleotides: 5. Per germline, CDR1 MNHEY and CDR2 SVGEGT. The CDR3 sequence is 15 residues long. CDR3 in DNA: TGTGCCAGCAGTTACGGGCTAGCGGGAGTTGATACGCAGTATTTT. This codes for CASSYGLAGVDTQYF.

The chain recombines TRBV30 with TRBJ1-5, with 9 positions matching TRBD1. The germline V gene encodes CDR1 GTSNPN and CDR2 SVGIG (reference sequence). After removal of 5 bases from V and 8 bases from J, the junction contained 10 bases not matched to a gene. The CDR3 consists of 14 residues. The CDR3 coding sequence is TGTGCCTGGGGTGGGACAGGGAATATGAAGCCCCAGCATTTT. Encoded protein: CAWGGTGNMKPQHF.

This chain joins TRBV7-2 and TRBJ1-6; D may be TRBD1 (6 bases). This CDR3 has 15 residues. Germline-derived CDR1 and CDR2 are SGHTA and FQGNSA. V was clipped by 1 base and J by 7 bases, with 11 bases between them. CDR3 DNA sequence: TGTGCCAGCAGCTTAGAATTACAGGGCAATTCACCCCTCCACTTT. Amino acid sequence: CASSLELQGNSPLHF. The full variable domain, completed using reference TRBV7-2 and TRBJ1-6, is GAGVSQSPSNKVTEKGKDVELRCDPISGHTALYWYRQSLGQGLEFLIYFQGNSAPDKSGLPSDRFSAERTGGSVSTLTIQRTQQEDSAVYLCASSLELQGNSPLHFGNGTRLTVT.

The chain joins TRBV7-2 to TRBJ2-7; 7 bases line up with TRBD2. CDR1 and CDR2 (germline): SGHTA, FQGNSA. J gave up 2 bases and V 5 bases, and 6 bases lay outside the gene matches. This CDR3 spans 14 amino acids. DNA for the CDR3: TGTGCCAGCAGCCCAGCGGGGTACGCCTACGAGCAGTACTTC. Its translation is CASSPAGYAYEQYF.

The CDR3 region has the DNA TGTGCCTGGAGTTTTACAGGCAATCAGCCCCAGCATTTT. Its protein is CAWSFTGNQPQHF. The gene calls are TRBV30 and TRBJ1-5; the D is unclear. This CDR3 comprises 13 residues. Trimming removed 2 bases from V and 2 bases from J, with 7 bases in between. CDR1 is GTSNPN and CDR2 is SVGIG in the germline V gene (reference sequence). The full variable domain, with the rest looked up from reference TRBV30 and TRBJ1-5, is SQTIHQWPATLVQPVGSPLSLECTVEGTSNPNLYWYRQAAGRGLQLLFYSVGIGQISSEVPQNLSASRPQDRQFILSSKKLLLSDSGFYLCAWSFTGNQPQHFGDGTRLSIL.

This clone is a singleton in its sample. J is TRBJ1-6 and V is TRBV10-3, with 7 bases lining up with TRBD1. Germline trimming cut 10 bases from V and 4 bases from J; bases unmatched to any gene: 4. Germline V lookup: CDR1 ENHRY, CDR2 SYGVKD. The CDR3 loop spans 13 amino acids. CDR3 protein: CATLTGYNSPLHF. The CDR3 DNA reads as TGTGCCACCCTGACAGGGTATAATTCACCCCTCCACTTT.

V usage is TRBV5-1 and J usage is TRBJ2-2, with 8 positions matching TRBD1. The germline V gene encodes CDR1 SGHRS and CDR2 YFSETQ. The length of the CDR3 is 16 residues. V was pared by 3 bases and J by 4 bases, with 8 bases of the junction left unmatched. CDR3 coding DNA: TGCGCCAGCAGCTCCTCGGACAGGGACGGCACCGGGGAGCTGTTTTTT. Residues: CASSSSDRDGTGELFF.

The CDR3 coding sequence is TGCGCCAGCAGCAAAGGACAGGGACCCTACGAGCAGTACTTC. Amino acids: CASSKGQGPYEQYF. This chain connects TRBV5-1 to TRBJ2-7, with 8 bases identical to TRBD1. Germline assignment: CDR1 SGHRS and CDR2 YFSETQ. The CDR3 contains 14 residues. V was clipped by 4 bases and J by 2 bases; unmatched bases: 5.

J is TRBJ2-3 and V is TRBV6-6, with 8 bases fitting TRBD2. The CDR3 length is 17 residues. Trimming at V came to 5 bases and at J to 1 base, leaving 11 bases not matched to a gene. Germline V gene lookup returns CDR1 MNHNY and CDR2 SVGAGI (reference sequence). The CDR3 bases are TGTGCCAGCAGTCCCCCCAGCGGGGGACGGGGCACAGATACGCAGTATTTT. Translation gives CASSPPSGGRGTDTQYF.

This clone was seen only once. The CDR3 here is CASDHAGEKLFF. CDR3 DNA: TGCGCCAGCGACCATGCAGGTGAAAAACTGTTTTTT. The rearrangement links TRBV10-1 to TRBJ1-4, with unresolved D. This CDR3 has 12 residues. V lost 8 bases, J lost 7 bases, and 11 bases lay in between. In germline, CDR1 is WNHNN, CDR2 SYGVQD (reference sequence).

CDR3 sequence reads: CASSFDRGLYEQYF. CDR3 coding DNA: TGTGCCAGCAGTTTCGACAGGGGGCTCTACGAGCAGTACTTC. V is TRBV28 and J is TRBJ2-7, with TRBD1 identical over 10 bases. With V trimmed by 3 bases and J by 3 bases, 2 bases remained unmatched. Germline V CDR1 and CDR2: MDHEN, SYDVKM. The CDR3 totals 14 residues.

The CDR3 sequence is CATSDWDTLWGYTF. For the CDR3, the DNA is TGTGCCACCAGTGATTGGGACACCCTTTGGGGCTACACCTTC. The chain links TRBV24-1 to TRBJ1-2; possibly TRBD1 for D (6 bases). The CDR3 sequence is 14 residues long. V shed 2 bases and J shed 8 bases, with 14 bases lying between them. Germline assignment: CDR1 KGHDR and CDR2 SFDVKD.

This clone was detected only once. The chain joins TRBV6-6 to TRBJ1-1, with 9 bases matching TRBD1. CDR1 and CDR2 (germline): MNHNY, SVGAGI (reference sequence). The CDR3 extends over 14 amino acids. V was clipped by 4 bases and J by 4 bases; unmatched bases: 4. CDR3 loop: CASSWGQGGTEAFF. The CDR3 DNA reads as TGTGCCAGCAGTTGGGGACAGGGTGGCACTGAAGCTTTCTTT.